This TCR beta chain was observed in a study of blood T cell repertoires in COVID-19 (dated by TCRdb to about 2020). General notes on the study: Samples from collaborators originated in the United States, Italy and Spain and spanned both the acute and convalescent phases of COVID-19. The material from the prospective study consisted of cDNA or gDNA derived from T cells, B-cell-depleted T cells, or PBMCs. Deeply sampled blood TCRbeta repertoires from subjects exposed to, actively infected with, or recovered from COVID-19 were included in the dataset. The repertoires were released in a freely available public database meant as a resource for research on the immune response to SARS-CoV-2. Samples came from the ongoing ImmuneRACE study (first 160 participants) plus 1,254 subjects from 6 global collaborators. The sample metadata nearly always contained a de-identified subject ID, COVID-19 status, age in years and sex. Where HLA class I and class II types were available, the types were taken from metadata supplied by the sample provider, not from assay-based typing. Summary of the overall study and its limitations: How much clinical and demographic metadata was included differed by source and by participant, and the metadata was provided uncurated.

The immunoSEQ Assay, a bias-controlled multiplex PCR, was used to amplify TCRbeta CDR3 regions from genomic DNA. As for the original processing: Within the assay, amplification of reference gene primers was used to estimate how many nucleated cells each sample contained. To quantify the absolute abundance of each unique TCRbeta CDR3 rearrangement, sequence reads were collapsed and filtered. For each sample, productive Simpson clonality was calculated by taking the square root of Simpson's diversity index across productive rearrangements. The table comes from immuneACCESS by way of TCRdb, which keeps in-frame sequences with V and J called. Part of the clones is missing from these tables; in studies checked, under half for an unresolved V gene and the rest for unknown reasons. V, J and clone size were drawn from that table, and D and trimming were deduced from the DNA. The sample yields nearly 50,000 clones; 85% to 90% were counted once. In total, the top ten clones hold 5.5% to 7.5% of the sample.

Each collaborating institution followed its own protocols to collect whole blood in K2EDTA tubes. For TCRbeta analysis, collaborators shipped samples as frozen whole blood, isolated PBMCs, or DNA extracted from either of those sample types. The germline V gene provides CDR1 MGHDK and CDR2 SYGVNS. The junction carries 13 bases between V and J, which are trimmed by 1 base and 6 bases respectively. The CDR3 runs 15 residues from the cysteine to the phenylalanine. Only the CDR3 portion is preserved as DNA: 45 bases, with reading frame beginning at the first base. This clone has just a few counts. Its cognate antigen has yet to be identified. Base-call qualities are not available, and no considerably larger clone is one nucleotide away.

The sample comprised peripheral blood. This clonotype was sampled from an older woman with acute or convalescent COVID-19. This chain is built from TRBV25-1 and TRBJ2-1, and the D gene may be TRBD1, 6 bases matching. The CDR3 corresponds to CASSELGGPVNEQFF. The DNA reads as follows: TGTGCCAGCAGTGAATTAGGGGGTCCCGTCAATGAGCAGTTCTTC.